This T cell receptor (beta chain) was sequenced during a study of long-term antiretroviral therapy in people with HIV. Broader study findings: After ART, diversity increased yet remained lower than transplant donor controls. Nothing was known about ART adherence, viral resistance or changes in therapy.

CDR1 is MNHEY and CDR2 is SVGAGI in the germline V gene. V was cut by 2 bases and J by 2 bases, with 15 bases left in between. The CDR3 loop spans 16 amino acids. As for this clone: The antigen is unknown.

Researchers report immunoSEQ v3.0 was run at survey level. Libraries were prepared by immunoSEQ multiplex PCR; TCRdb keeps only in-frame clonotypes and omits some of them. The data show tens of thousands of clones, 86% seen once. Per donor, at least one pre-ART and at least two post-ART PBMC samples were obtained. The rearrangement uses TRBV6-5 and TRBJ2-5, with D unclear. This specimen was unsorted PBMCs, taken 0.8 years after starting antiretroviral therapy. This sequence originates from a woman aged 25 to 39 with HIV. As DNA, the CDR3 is TGTGCCAGCAGTTACCTAACGGGCTCCGGACAAGAGACCCAGTACTTC. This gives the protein CASSYLTGSGQETQYF.